The present TCR beta chain was sequenced within a study of identical twins (dated by TCRdb to 2016 to 2018). With regard to the full study: To test whether fetal clonotypes persist, this study deep-sequenced TCR alpha and beta repertoires from monozygotic twins, from unrelated adults of various ages, and from cord blood. Replicate twin experiments were performed at different times using different library preparation protocols to rule out contamination.

This clonotype was observed many times. Its cognate antigen has yet to be identified. Nothing much larger sits one base from this clone, and base qualities are not available. The germline V gene (reference sequence) gives CDR1 as SGHKS and CDR2 as YYEKEE. Counted from cysteine to phenylalanine, this CDR3 has 16 amino acids. The entry retains the CDR3 DNA only, 48 bases that are in frame from base 1. For this chain, trimming is 5 bases at the V end and 0 bases at the J end, and the number of junction bases without a gene match is 9. The library was built by means of 5' RACE. The sequencer was an Illumina HiSeq 2000. A universal primer binding site was introduced by template switching, and a unique molecular identifier was present in the final cDNA, enabling accurate counting of TCR cDNA molecules. Specific primers in the conserved constant-segment region were used to synthesize first-strand cDNA for TCR alpha and beta chains. Each cDNA library was double barcoded, with a SMART-Mk sample barcode plus Illumina barcodes, to control for contamination. Two successive PCR steps introduced TruSeq adapter sequences along with Illumina sample barcodes. The TCR alpha and beta cDNA libraries were sequenced on the Illumina HiSeq platform using custom primers. The paper's data handling went like this. Raw reads were processed with MiGEC to extract unique molecular identifiers, and MiXCR was used to determine CDR3 positions. For each individual, recombination models were inferred using an EM algorithm with the repgenHMM and IGoR tools. The analysis of shared clonotypes was done with the tcR package in R, with sharing normalized by the product of cloneset sizes. To study raw recombination without the effects of thymic and clonal selection, out-of-frame nonproductive sequences were analyzed. TCRdb reprocessing: public reads trimmed at Q25 with fastp, clones called with MiXCR, in-frame beta chains kept. Each entry is one CDR3 protein sequence, shown with its most common DNA and genes. These V and J calls rely on TCRdb rather than the paper's analysis. This sample has over 600,000 distinct CDR3 sequences in its table, and 20% to 25% of those were observed once. In total, the top ten clones hold 4% to 4.5% of the sample.

Results and caveats for the whole study, not just this receptor: In beta out-of-frame sequences, excess twin sharing was weaker, because having fewer shared sequences lowered the signal-to-noise ratio. Because the same donors could not be followed over many years, the conclusions depended on cross-sectional statistical analysis. Fewer insertions were carried by abundant cord blood beta clonotypes, a similar but weaker trend appeared in young adult naive repertoires, and no such trend appeared in memory repertoires. Compared with coincidental sharing between unrelated individuals, out-of-frame TCR alpha sequences shared between twins had an excess of sequences with low generation probability. In monozygotic twins, out-of-frame TCR alpha sharing was systematically underestimated by recombination models, although the models agreed with sharing between unrelated individuals. Zero-insertion analyses could be partly confounded by invariant T cells such as MAIT and iNKT, though diverse VJ usage argued against such confounding for most clonotypes.

Every donor in the study was a healthy Caucasian. The twin cohort comprised three pairs of female monozygotic twins, all aged roughly 18 to 30 years. RNA for TCR libraries was isolated from peripheral blood mononuclear cells. The same specimen was also included in a second study, on T cells expressing NK-cell markers. Looking at the second paper: In sorted CD3+CD56+NKG2C+, CD3+CD56+NKG2C- and CD3+CD56-NKG2C+ T-cell subsets from 7 or 8 donors, TCR beta-chain repertoires were profiled. Among the eight sequenced donors, seven were HCMV-seropositive and one was HCMV-seronegative. In several experiments an anti-gammadeltaTCR antibody was added to restrict sorting to alphabetaTCR-expressing T cells. In several donors, the dominant CD3+CD56+NKG2C+ clonotypes ranked among the top 10 CD8+ clonotypes, making up about 1.0-8% of CD8+ T cells. Those dominant clonotypes were again the most abundant among CD3+CD56-NKG2C+ cells in a few donors, at about 28.3-65%. It remained unclear whether the expanded NKG2C-expressing T cell clones were specific for HCMV antigens. The study sequenced eight donors, all healthy volunteers chosen at random: three men and five women. HCMV-specific IgG was detected in serum with a commercial ELISA kit to determine HCMV serostatus. For roughly six donors, bulk peripheral blood T-cell repertoires were additionally sequenced from unsorted PBMC. MIGEC handled demultiplexing of the reads and grouping by UMI, while MiTCR was used to assemble and quantify clonotypes. To exclude erroneous sequences, any TCR cDNA sequence not supported by at least two reads was discarded. The tcR package was used for downstream repertoire analysis, and clonotypes were matched across fractions by CDR3 nucleotide sequence plus V segment. VDJmatch was used to annotate antigen specificity against VDJdb, with one amino acid substitution in CDR3 permitted.

The TCR was taken from a woman aged 18-29 years in good health. The rearranged segments are TRBV5-5 and TRBJ2-5; 8 central bases correspond to TRBD2. Sequenced input: PBMCs. At the DNA level, the sequence is TGTGCCAGCAGGTTTGGTACGGGAGGGTACCAAGAGACCCAGTACTTC. This is translated as CASRFGTGGYQETQYF.